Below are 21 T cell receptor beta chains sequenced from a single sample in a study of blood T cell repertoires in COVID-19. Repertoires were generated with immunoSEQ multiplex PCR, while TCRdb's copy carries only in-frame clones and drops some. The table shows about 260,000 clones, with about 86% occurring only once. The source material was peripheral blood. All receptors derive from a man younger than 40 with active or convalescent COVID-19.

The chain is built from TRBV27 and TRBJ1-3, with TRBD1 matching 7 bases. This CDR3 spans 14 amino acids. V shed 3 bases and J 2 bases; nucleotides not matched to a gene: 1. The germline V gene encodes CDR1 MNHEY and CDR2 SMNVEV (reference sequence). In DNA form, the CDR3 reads TGTGCCAGCAGTTTGGGGACAGCTGGAAACACCATATATTTT. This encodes CASSLGTAGNTIYF.

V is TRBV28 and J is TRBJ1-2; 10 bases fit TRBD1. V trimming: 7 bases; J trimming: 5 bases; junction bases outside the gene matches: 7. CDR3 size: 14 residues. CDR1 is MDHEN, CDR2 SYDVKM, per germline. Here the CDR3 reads CASIRSGQGYGYTF. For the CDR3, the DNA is TGTGCCAGCATCCGATCGGGACAGGGGTATGGCTACACCTTC.

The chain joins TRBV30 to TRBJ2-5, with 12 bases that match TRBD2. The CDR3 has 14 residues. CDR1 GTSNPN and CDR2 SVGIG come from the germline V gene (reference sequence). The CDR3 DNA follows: TGTGCTTTGACTAGCGGGGGCGTTCAAGAGACCCAGTACTTC. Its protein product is CALTSGGVQETQYF.

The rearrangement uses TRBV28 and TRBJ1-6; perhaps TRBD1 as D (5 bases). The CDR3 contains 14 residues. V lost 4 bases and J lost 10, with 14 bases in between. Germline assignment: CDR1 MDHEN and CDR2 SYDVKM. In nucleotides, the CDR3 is TGTGCCAGCAGTTGGGCAGGGAACGGATCACCCCTCCACTTT. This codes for CASSWAGNGSPLHF.

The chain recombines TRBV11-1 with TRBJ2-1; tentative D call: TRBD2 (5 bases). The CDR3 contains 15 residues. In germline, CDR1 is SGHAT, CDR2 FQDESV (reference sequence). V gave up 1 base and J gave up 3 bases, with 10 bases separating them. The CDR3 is CASSLDQEVYNEQFF. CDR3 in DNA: TGTGCCAGCAGCTTAGACCAGGAGGTCTACAATGAGCAGTTCTTC. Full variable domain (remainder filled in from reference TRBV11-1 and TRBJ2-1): EAEVAQSPRYKITEKSQAVAFWCDPISGHATLYWYRQILGQGPELLVQFQDESVVDDSQLPKDRFSAERLKGVDSTLKIQPAELGDSAMYLCASSLDQEVYNEQFFGPGTRLTVL.

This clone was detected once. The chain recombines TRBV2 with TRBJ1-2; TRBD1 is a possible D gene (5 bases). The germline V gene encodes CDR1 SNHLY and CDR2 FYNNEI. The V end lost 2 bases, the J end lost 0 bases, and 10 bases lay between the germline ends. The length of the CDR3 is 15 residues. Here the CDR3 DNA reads TGTGCCAGCAGTGAACGCGGACAAACTAACTATGGCTACACCTTC. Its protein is CASSERGQTNYGYTF.

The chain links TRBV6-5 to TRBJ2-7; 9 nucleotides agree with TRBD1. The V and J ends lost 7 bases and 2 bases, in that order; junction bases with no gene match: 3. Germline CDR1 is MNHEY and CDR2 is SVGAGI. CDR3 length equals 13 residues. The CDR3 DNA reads TGTGCCAGCAAGAGGGACAGGGCCTACGAGCAGTACTTC. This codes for CASKRDRAYEQYF.

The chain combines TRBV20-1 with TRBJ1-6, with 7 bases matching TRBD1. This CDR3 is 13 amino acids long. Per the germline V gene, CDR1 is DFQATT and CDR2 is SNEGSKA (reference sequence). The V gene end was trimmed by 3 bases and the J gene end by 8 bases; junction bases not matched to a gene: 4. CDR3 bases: TGCAGTGCTAGTGGCAGGGGGGATTCACCCCTCCACTTT. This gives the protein CSASGRGDSPLHF.

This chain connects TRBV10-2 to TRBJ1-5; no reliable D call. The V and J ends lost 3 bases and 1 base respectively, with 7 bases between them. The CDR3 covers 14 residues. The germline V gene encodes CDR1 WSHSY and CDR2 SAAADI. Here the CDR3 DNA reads TGCGCCAGCAGTGATACCGGGAGCAATCAGCCCCAGCATTTT. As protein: CASSDTGSNQPQHF.

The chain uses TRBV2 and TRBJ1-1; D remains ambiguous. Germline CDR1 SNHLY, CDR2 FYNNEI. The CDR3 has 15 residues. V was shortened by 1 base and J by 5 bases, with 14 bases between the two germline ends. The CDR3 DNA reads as TGTGCCAGCAGTGAAGGTCTAAACCTCGAGACTGAAGCTTTCTTT. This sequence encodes CASSEGLNLETEAFF.

In DNA, the CDR3 is TGTGCCAGCAGTCCCTACCTTAACCGCGGTCGGACTGAAGCTTTCTTT. Its translation is CASSPYLNRGRTEAFF. The rearrangement joins TRBV27 to TRBJ1-1; no firm D call. This CDR3 comprises 16 residues. CDR1 MNHEY and CDR2 SMNVEV come from the germline V gene (reference sequence). V was shortened by 5 bases and J by 5 bases, with 21 bases between the two germline ends.

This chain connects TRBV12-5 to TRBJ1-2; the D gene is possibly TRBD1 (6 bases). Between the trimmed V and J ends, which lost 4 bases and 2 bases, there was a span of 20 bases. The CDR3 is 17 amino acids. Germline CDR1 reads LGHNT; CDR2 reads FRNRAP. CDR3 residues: CASGSPKDRYSNYGYTF. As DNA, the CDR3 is TGTGCTAGTGGTTCACCCAAGGACAGATACTCCAACTATGGCTACACCTTC. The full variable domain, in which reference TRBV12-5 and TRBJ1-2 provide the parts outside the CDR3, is DARVTQTPRHKVTEMGQEVTMRCQPILGHNTVFWYRQTMMQGLELLAYFRNRAPLDDSGMPKDRFSAEMPDATLATLKIQPSEPRDSAVYFCASGSPKDRYSNYGYTFGSGTRLTVV.

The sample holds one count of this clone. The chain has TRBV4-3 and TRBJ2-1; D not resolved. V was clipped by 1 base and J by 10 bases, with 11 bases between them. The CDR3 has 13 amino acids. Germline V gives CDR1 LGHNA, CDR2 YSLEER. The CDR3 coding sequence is TGCGCCAGCAGCCAAGGAGTAATCTCGGAGCAGTTCTTC. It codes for CASSQGVISEQFF.

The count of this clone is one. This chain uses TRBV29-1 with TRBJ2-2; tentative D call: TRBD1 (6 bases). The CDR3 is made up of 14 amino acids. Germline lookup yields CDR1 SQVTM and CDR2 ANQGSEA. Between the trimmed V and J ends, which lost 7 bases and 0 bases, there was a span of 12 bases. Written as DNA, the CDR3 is TGCAGCGCCGAACAGGGCGCGAACACCGGGGAGCTGTTTTTT. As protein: CSAEQGANTGELFF.

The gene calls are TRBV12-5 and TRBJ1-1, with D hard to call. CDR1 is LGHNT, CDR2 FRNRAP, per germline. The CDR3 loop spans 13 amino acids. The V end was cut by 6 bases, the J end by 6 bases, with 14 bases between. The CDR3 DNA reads TGTGCTAGTGGACTTACCAGGCGGGCTGAAGCTTTCTTT. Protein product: CASGLTRRAEAFF.

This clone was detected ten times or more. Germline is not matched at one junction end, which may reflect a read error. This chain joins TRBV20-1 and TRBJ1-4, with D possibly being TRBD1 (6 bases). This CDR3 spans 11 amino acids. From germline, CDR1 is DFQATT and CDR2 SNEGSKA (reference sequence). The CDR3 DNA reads TGCAGTGCAAGAGGGGGAGGTGGACTGTTTTTT. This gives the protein CSARGGGGLFF.

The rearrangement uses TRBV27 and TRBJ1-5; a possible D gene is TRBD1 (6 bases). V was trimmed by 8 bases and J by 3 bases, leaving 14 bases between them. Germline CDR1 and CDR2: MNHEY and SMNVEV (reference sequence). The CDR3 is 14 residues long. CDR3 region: CASRAGQHNQPQHF. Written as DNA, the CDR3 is TGTGCCAGCCGCGCAGGACAGCACAATCAGCCCCAGCATTTT.

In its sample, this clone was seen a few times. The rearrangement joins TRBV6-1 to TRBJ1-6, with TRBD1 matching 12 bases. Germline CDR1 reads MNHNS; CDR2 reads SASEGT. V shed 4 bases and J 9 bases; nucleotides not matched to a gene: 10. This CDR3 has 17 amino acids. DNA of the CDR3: TGTGCCAGCAGTGTCCGGGACAGGGGGCAATTTGGTTCACCCCTCCACTTT. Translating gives CASSVRDRGQFGSPLHF.

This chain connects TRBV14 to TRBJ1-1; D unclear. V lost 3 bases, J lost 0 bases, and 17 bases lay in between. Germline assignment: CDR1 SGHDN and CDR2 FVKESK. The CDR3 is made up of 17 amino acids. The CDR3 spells CASSHTPFSPVNTEAFF. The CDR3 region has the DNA TGTGCCAGCAGCCACACCCCCTTTTCCCCGGTGAACACTGAAGCTTTCTTT.

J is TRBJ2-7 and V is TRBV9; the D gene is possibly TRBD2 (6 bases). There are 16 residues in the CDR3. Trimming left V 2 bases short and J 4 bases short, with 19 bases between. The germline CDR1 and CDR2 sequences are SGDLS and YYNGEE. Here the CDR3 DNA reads TGTGCCAGCAGCGTTGGCCGGGACTCAACAACTTACGAGCAGTACTTC. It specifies CASSVGRDSTTYEQYF.

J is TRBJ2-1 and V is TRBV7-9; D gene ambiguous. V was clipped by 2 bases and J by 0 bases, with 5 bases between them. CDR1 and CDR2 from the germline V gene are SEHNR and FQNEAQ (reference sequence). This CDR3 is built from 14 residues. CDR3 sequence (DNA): TGTGCCAGCAGCTTATCCAGCTCCTACAATGAGCAGTTCTTC. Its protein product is CASSLSSSYNEQFF.